A single sample gave rise to the 6 T cell receptor beta chains below, sequenced in a study of OX40 agonist ivuxolimab in advanced cancers. Produced via immunoSEQ multiplex PCR; TCRdb's table is partial and in-frame only. Found here are 55,000 to 65,000 clones, 85% to 90% of them singletons; the top ten hold approximately 2%. The material sequenced was CD4+ or CD8+ T cells sorted from blood, taken in a trial of the OX40 agonist ivuxolimab. Receptor source: an adult with an advanced solid tumor such as melanoma, head and neck, liver or kidney cancer.

The CDR3 DNA reads TGCGCCAGCAGCTTGGAAAGGCAGGGGGGCACTGAAGCTTTCTTT. Residues: CASSLERQGGTEAFF. This rearrangement joins TRBV5-1 to TRBJ1-1; 7 nucleotides agree with TRBD1. The junction had 6 bases not matched to a gene; V was cut back by 0 bases and J by 4 bases. CDR3 length: 15 residues. Per germline, CDR1 SGHRS and CDR2 YFSETQ.

The V and J genes are TRBV19 and TRBJ2-7; D is perhaps TRBD1 (6 bases). The CDR3 sequence is 13 residues long. V was cut by 4 bases and J by 2 bases, with 9 bases left in between. CDR1 is LNHDA, CDR2 SQIVND, per germline (reference sequence). CDR3 region: CASSRQATYEQYF. The CDR3 DNA is TGTGCCAGTAGTAGACAGGCGACCTACGAGCAGTACTTC. Variable domain in full (rest from reference TRBV19 and TRBJ2-7): DGGITQSPKYLFRKEGQNVTLSCEQNLNHDAMYWYRQDPGQGLRLIYYSQIVNDFQKGDIAEGYSVSREKKESFPLTVTSAQKNPTAFYLCASSRQATYEQYFGPGTRLTVT.

The chain combines TRBV6-6 with TRBJ1-3; D gene uncertain. This CDR3 is 11 amino acids long. Trimming pared 10 bases from V and 0 bases from J, leaving 4 bases between. Germline values: CDR1 MNHNY, CDR2 SVGAGI (reference sequence). CDR3 coding DNA: TGTGCCACCCACTCTGGAAACACCATATATTTT. It encodes CATHSGNTIYF.

The chain links TRBV11-3 to TRBJ2-1; 9 positions agree with TRBD1. Per the germline V gene, CDR1 is SGHNT and CDR2 is YENEEA. Losses at the gene ends were 2 bases for V and 6 bases for J; bases not matched to a gene: 5. The length of the CDR3 is 15 residues. The CDR3 coding sequence is TGTGCCAGCAGCTTATCCGGGACAGGGAGCAATGAGCAGTTCTTC. Translation: CASSLSGTGSNEQFF.

J is TRBJ1-1 and V is TRBV29-1, with D tentatively TRBD1 (5 bases). Germline CDR1 SQVTM, CDR2 ANQGSEA. This CDR3 has 17 residues. The V end lost 7 bases, the J end lost 1 base, and 25 bases lay between the germline ends. CDR3 DNA sequence: TGCAGCGCGACAACTTTTTGGGGGGTCCGAACGAACACTGAAGCTTTCTTT. Translated: CSATTFWGVRTNTEAFF. The full variable domain, its missing parts supplied by reference TRBV29-1 and TRBJ1-1, is SAVISQKPSRDICQRGTSLTIQCQVDSQVTMMFWYRQQPGQSLTLIATANQGSEATYESGFVIDKFPISRPNLTFSTLTVSNMSPEDSSIYLCSATTFWGVRTNTEAFFGQGTRLTVV.

The J gene is TRBJ2-4, the V gene TRBV28; 7 bases map to TRBD1. Trimming at V came to 1 base and at J to 9 bases, leaving 6 bases not matched to a gene. The CDR3 is 14 amino acids. Germline CDR1 reads MDHEN; CDR2 reads SYDVKM. CDR3 region: CASSLFGAGGIQYF. CDR3 coding DNA: TGTGCCAGCAGTTTATTTGGGGCAGGGGGCATTCAGTACTTC.